This T cell receptor beta chain was observed in a study of blood T cell repertoires in COVID-19. Study details: In each case, the material was cDNA or gDNA derived from T cells, B-cell-depleted T cells, or PBMCs.

The CDR3 spans 13 residues. V was shortened by 5 bases and J by 8 bases, with 15 bases between the two germline ends. The repertoire was sequenced with immunoSEQ multiplex PCR; TCRdb's copy has only in-frame clones and lacks some. The data hold around 480,000 clones, with about nine tenths observed a single time. What the recovered Cohort 3 donors had was two negative PCRs, clearance, or symptom resolution. The chain couples TRBV12-3 or TRBV12-4 to TRBJ1-2; D might be TRBD1 (5 bases). The sequence was collected from a woman between 18 and 29 years old who had recovered from COVID-19. The specimen sequenced was PBMCs or T cells enriched from blood (not recorded which). The CDR3 bases are TGTGCCAGCAGTCCGTCGACAGACGACGGCTACACCTTC. It translates to CASSPSTDDGYTF.